The 25 T cell receptor beta chains listed next were all sequenced from one sample in a study of cytomegalovirus exposure and HLA in healthy donors. Repertoires were generated with immunoSEQ multiplex PCR, while TCRdb's copy carries only in-frame clones and drops some. In the table there are approximately 100,000 clones, about 94% of which are singletons. What was sequenced was PBMCs. These receptors came from a woman in her 30s in good health and CMV-seropositive.

J is TRBJ2-5 and V is TRBV7-6, with TRBD1 matching 8 bases. Germline-derived CDR1 and CDR2 are SGHVS and FNYEAQ. This CDR3 has 14 amino acids. The trim removed 5 bases at V and 1 base at J, leaving 3 bases unmatched. The CDR3 DNA is TGTGCCAGCAGCCCAGGGACAGGCCAAGAGACCCAGTACTTC. Translated, it gives CASSPGTGQETQYF.

This chain links TRBV18 with TRBJ2-3, with 9 bases matching TRBD1. J was trimmed by 7 bases and V by 3 bases; bases with no gene match: 5. CDR1 and CDR2 (germline): KGHSH, LQKENI. The CDR3 runs to 14 residues. The CDR3 DNA is TGTGCCAGCTCACCCCGGACAGGGGAGAATACGCAGTATTTT. It encodes CASSPRTGENTQYF.

The chain links TRBV19 to TRBJ2-1; D might be TRBD1 (6 bases). The germline gives CDR1 LNHDA, CDR2 SQIVND (reference sequence). Trimming removed 5 bases from V and 8 bases from J, with 16 bases in between. The CDR3 contains 14 residues. This CDR3 is CASSSPGQGDEQFF. The DNA for the CDR3 is TGTGCCAGTAGTTCTCCGGGACAAGGCGATGAGCAGTTCTTC.

The rearrangement joins TRBV15 to TRBJ2-3, with TRBD2 identical over 7 bases. Germline-derived CDR1 and CDR2 are LNHNV and YYDKDF (reference sequence). The ends lost 4 bases at V and 4 bases at J; junction bases unmatched: 8. The CDR3 has 15 amino acids. The DNA of the CDR3 is TGTGCCACCAGCATAGGCGGGAGTACCGCAGATACGCAGTATTTT. Translated: CATSIGGSTADTQYF.

The chain uses TRBV25-1 and TRBJ2-7; TRBD1 is a possible D gene (6 bases). V was trimmed by 5 bases and J by 1 base, leaving 15 bases between them. The CDR3 contains 15 residues. Germline values: CDR1 MGHDK, CDR2 SYGVNS. In nucleotides, the CDR3 is TGTGCCAGCAGTACTCGGACAGAGATTTCCTACGAGCAGTACTTC. It encodes CASSTRTEISYEQYF.

The V call is TRBV2, the J call TRBJ2-2, with D uncertain. CDR3 length equals 13 residues. CDR1 and CDR2 from the germline V gene are SNHLY and FYNNEI. Between the trimmed V and J ends, which lost 4 bases and 5 bases, there was a span of 8 bases. CDR3 DNA sequence: TGTGCCAGCAGTGTCCTAAGTACCGGGGAGCTGTTTTTT. It specifies CASSVLSTGELFF.

The CDR3 nucleotides read TGTGCCAGCAGTGAAGTGCAGGGGGCGAGGTCCTACGAGCAGTACTTC. Its protein is CASSEVQGARSYEQYF. The chain is built from TRBV25-1 and TRBJ2-7; 8 bases are a match to TRBD1. Unmatched junction bases numbered 7, after V lost 2 bases and J lost 1 base. The length of the CDR3 is 16 residues. Germline assignment: CDR1 MGHDK and CDR2 SYGVNS.

This clone appeared a few times. V and J are TRBV4-3 and TRBJ2-3; 10 bases are a match to TRBD2. The length of the CDR3 is 15 residues. V lost 6 bases and J lost 2; bases outside the gene matches: 5. Germline V gives CDR1 LGHNA, CDR2 YSLEER. As DNA, the CDR3 is TGCGCCAGCAGACCCGGGACTAGCGACACAGATACGCAGTATTTT. Translated: CASRPGTSDTDTQYF.

The DNA of the CDR3 is TGTGCCTGGGGGAGGCCCGACTTGAACACTGAAGCTTTCTTT. This encodes CAWGRPDLNTEAFF. The V call is TRBV30, the J call TRBJ1-1; the D is unclear. Germline CDR1 is GTSNPN and CDR2 is SVGIG (reference sequence). V lost 5 bases to trimming and J lost 0 bases, with 13 bases between them. This CDR3 comprises 14 residues. Filled out from reference TRBV30 and TRBJ1-1, the complete variable domain reads SQTIHQWPATLVQPVGSPLSLECTVEGTSNPNLYWYRQAAGRGLQLLFYSVGIGQISSEVPQNLSASRPQDRQFILSSKKLLLSDSGFYLCAWGRPDLNTEAFFGQGTRLTVV.

The CDR3, as DNA: TGTGCCAGCAGTACGAATACGGGACTAGCGGGAGTTGAGCAGTTCTTC. Its protein is CASSTNTGLAGVEQFF. The J gene is TRBJ2-1, the V gene TRBV27; 14 bases map to TRBD2. Germline assignment: CDR1 MNHEY and CDR2 SMNVEV (reference sequence). The CDR3 totals 16 residues. The ends lost 5 bases at V and 9 bases at J; junction bases unmatched: 9.

The CDR3 region is CASSLYGGNTDTQYF. The CDR3 bases are TGTGCCAGCAGCTTATACGGAGGTAACACAGATACGCAGTATTTT. This chain links TRBV5-6 with TRBJ2-3, with D tentatively TRBD2 (5 bases). Looked up from germline, CDR1 is SGHDT and CDR2 is YYEEEE. The CDR3 contains 15 residues. The V gene lost 2 bases and the J gene lost 2 bases, with 12 bases spanning the gap.

This rearrangement joins TRBV30 to TRBJ2-1; 7 nucleotides agree with TRBD2. The trim removed 5 bases at V and 9 bases at J, leaving 10 bases unmatched. The CDR3 contains 13 residues. Germline assignment: CDR1 GTSNPN and CDR2 SVGIG (reference sequence). The CDR3 loop reads CAWSATSLREQFF. The DNA for the CDR3 is TGTGCCTGGTCAGCGACTAGCTTGCGTGAGCAGTTCTTC.

The count of this clone is one. V is TRBV13 and J is TRBJ2-7, with D maybe TRBD2 (5 bases). The CDR3 has 15 residues. The V gene's germline CDR1 is PRHDT and CDR2 FYEKMQ (reference sequence). Between the trimmed V and J ends, which lost 2 bases and 7 bases, there was a span of 18 bases. The CDR3: CASSLQKADWWEQYF. Written as DNA, the CDR3 is TGTGCCAGCAGCTTACAAAAAGCGGACTGGTGGGAGCAGTACTTC.

The chain employs TRBV6-1 and TRBJ2-2; 7 nucleotides agree with TRBD1. This CDR3 comprises 15 residues. CDR1 and CDR2 (germline): MNHNS, SASEGT. The V segment lost 6 bases and the J segment 3 bases; nucleotides outside the gene matches: 7. This chain's CDR3 is CASSAKTGHTGELFF. CDR3 coding DNA: TGTGCCAGCAGCGCAAAGACAGGGCACACCGGGGAGCTGTTTTTT.

V and J are TRBV5-8 and TRBJ2-5, with D hard to call. CDR1 is SGHTS, CDR2 YDEGEE, per germline. The CDR3 has 13 amino acids. The germline V and J ends were trimmed by 3 bases and 5 bases, with 11 bases remaining between them. The CDR3, as DNA: TGTGCCAGCAGCTCGCTCAACCGGGAGACCCAGTACTTC. Translated: CASSSLNRETQYF.

The chain is built from TRBV27 and TRBJ2-7; 9 bases agree with TRBD2. Germline V gene sequence: CDR1 MNHEY, CDR2 SMNVEV (reference sequence). This CDR3 is 15 amino acids long. With 2 bases clipped from V and 3 bases from J, the junction kept 5 bases outside the gene matches. In nucleotides, the CDR3 is TGTGCCAGCAGTTTACGGGCTAGCGGGGACTACGAGCAGTACTTC. This sequence encodes CASSLRASGDYEQYF.

The chain recombines TRBV5-1 with TRBJ2-7; D unclear. Germline CDR1 is SGHRS and CDR2 is YFSETQ. This CDR3 contains 13 residues. Trimming removed 0 bases from V and 3 bases from J, with 7 bases in between. CDR3 coding DNA: TGCGCCAGCAGCTTGGACAGCCTCTACGAGCAGTACTTC. Residues: CASSLDSLYEQYF.

The rearrangement links TRBV28 to TRBJ2-7, with a tentative D call TRBD2 (5 bases). Germline CDR1 MDHEN, CDR2 SYDVKM. Trimming removed 8 bases from V and 1 base from J, with 24 bases in between. CDR3 length: 17 amino acids. The CDR3 loop is CASDSNPRTGKSYEQYF. The DNA of the CDR3 is TGTGCCAGCGACTCCAACCCTCGGACGGGGAAGTCCTACGAGCAGTACTTC.

The rearrangement links TRBV30 to TRBJ1-1, with D perhaps matching TRBD1 (5 bases). The CDR3 spans 14 residues. Trimming took off 3 bases at V and 4 bases at J, with 15 bases between the two ends. Germline loops: CDR1 GTSNPN, CDR2 SVGIG (reference sequence). As DNA, the CDR3 is TGTGCCTGGAGAAAAGGGGTCCCTGCCACTGAAGCTTTCTTT. This codes for CAWRKGVPATEAFF. The whole variable domain, filled in from reference TRBV30 and TRBJ1-1, reads SQTIHQWPATLVQPVGSPLSLECTVEGTSNPNLYWYRQAAGRGLQLLFYSVGIGQISSEVPQNLSASRPQDRQFILSSKKLLLSDSGFYLCAWRKGVPATEAFFGQGTRLTVV.

The V call is TRBV5-1, the J call TRBJ2-1; TRBD2 matches 9 bases. Germline CDR1 and CDR2: SGHRS and YFSETQ. After removal of 7 bases from V and 7 bases from J, the junction contained 21 bases not matched to a gene. The CDR3 has 18 amino acids. In nucleotides, the CDR3 is TGCGCCAGCGCTCCGTCCGGGACTAGCACCGGGCGCCGTAATGAGCAGTTCTTC. Protein product: CASAPSGTSTGRRNEQFF.

The rearrangement links TRBV27 to TRBJ1-4, with 8 bases fitting TRBD1. Germline V gene sequence: CDR1 MNHEY, CDR2 SMNVEV (reference sequence). This CDR3 is 15 amino acids long. Trimming at V came to 5 bases and at J to 7 bases, leaving 9 bases not matched to a gene. The CDR3 here is CASSAYRGAGEKLFF. CDR3 nucleotide sequence: TGTGCCAGCAGTGCTTACAGGGGGGCTGGTGAAAAACTGTTTTTT.

CDR3 region: CASSYVNTEAFF. CDR3 DNA: TGTGCCAGCAGCTACGTGAACACTGAAGCTTTCTTT. The chain has TRBV28 and TRBJ1-1; D unclear. This CDR3 contains 12 residues. Germline CDR1 MDHEN, CDR2 SYDVKM. V shed 6 bases and J shed 0 bases, with 5 bases lying between them.

The chain links TRBV2 to TRBJ2-3, with 7 bases fitting TRBD2. Germline CDR1 and CDR2: SNHLY and FYNNEI. V lost 8 bases, J lost 2 bases, and 7 bases stayed unmatched. The length of the CDR3 is 14 residues. CDR3 in DNA: TGTGCCAGCCTAGCGGAGAGGTACACAGATACGCAGTATTTT. It encodes CASLAERYTDTQYF.

This clone was picked up one time. The chain combines TRBV4-2 with TRBJ2-7; 8 bases are a match to TRBD2. The germline V gene has CDR1 LGHNA and CDR2 YNFKEQ. The V segment lost 5 bases and the J segment 3 bases; nucleotides outside the gene matches: 6. There are 14 residues in the CDR3. The CDR3 loop reads CASSGGLGSYEQYF. CDR3 bases: TGTGCCAGCAGCGGGGGACTAGGCAGCTACGAGCAGTACTTC.

J is TRBJ2-6 and V is TRBV30; 11 bases align to TRBD1. The CDR3 is 16 amino acids. The germline V gene has CDR1 GTSNPN and CDR2 SVGIG (reference sequence). The trim removed 3 bases at V and 2 bases at J, leaving 3 bases unmatched. CDR3 in amino acids: CAWRRTGGAGANVLTF. The DNA for the CDR3 is TGTGCCTGGAGGAGGACAGGGGGCGCTGGGGCCAACGTCCTGACTTTC.